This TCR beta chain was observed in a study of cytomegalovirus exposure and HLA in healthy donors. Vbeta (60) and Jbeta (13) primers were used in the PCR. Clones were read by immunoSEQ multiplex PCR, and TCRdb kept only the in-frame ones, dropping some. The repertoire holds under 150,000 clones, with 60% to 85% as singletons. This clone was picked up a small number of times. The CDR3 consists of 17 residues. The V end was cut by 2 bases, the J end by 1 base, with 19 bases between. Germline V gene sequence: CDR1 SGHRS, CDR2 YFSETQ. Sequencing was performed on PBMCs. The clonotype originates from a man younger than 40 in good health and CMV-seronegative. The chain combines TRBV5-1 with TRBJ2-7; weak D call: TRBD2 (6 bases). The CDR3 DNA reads TGCGCCAGCAGCTTAGAACTAGCAGCGGGTATATCCTACGAGCAGTACTTC. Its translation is CASSLELAAGISYEQYF.